The sequence of this TCR beta chain was determined in a study of cytomegalovirus exposure and HLA in healthy donors. To note about this clone: Its antigen is currently unknown.

PCR amplification relied on 60 Vbeta primers (plus 13 Jbeta primers). The table came from immunoSEQ multiplex PCR; TCRdb's copy has only in-frame clones and leaves some out. The sample yields around 220,000 clones, almost 80% seen once. Study findings and constraints: Earlier findings revealed that most TCR beta V segments proved productive either about 90% or about 30% of the time.

After removal of 3 bases from V and 4 bases from J, the junction contained 6 bases not matched to a gene. The CDR3 runs to 14 residues. Germline V gives CDR1 SGDLS, CDR2 YYNGEE. The sequenced sample consisted of PBMCs. The TCR originated in a man aged 18-30 years in good health and CMV-seronegative. The chain uses TRBV9 and TRBJ1-1; 7 bases match TRBD1. CDR3 nucleotides: TGTGCCAGCAGCGAGACAGGGCGAGTCACTGAAGCTTTCTTT. Amino acids: CASSETGRVTEAFF.